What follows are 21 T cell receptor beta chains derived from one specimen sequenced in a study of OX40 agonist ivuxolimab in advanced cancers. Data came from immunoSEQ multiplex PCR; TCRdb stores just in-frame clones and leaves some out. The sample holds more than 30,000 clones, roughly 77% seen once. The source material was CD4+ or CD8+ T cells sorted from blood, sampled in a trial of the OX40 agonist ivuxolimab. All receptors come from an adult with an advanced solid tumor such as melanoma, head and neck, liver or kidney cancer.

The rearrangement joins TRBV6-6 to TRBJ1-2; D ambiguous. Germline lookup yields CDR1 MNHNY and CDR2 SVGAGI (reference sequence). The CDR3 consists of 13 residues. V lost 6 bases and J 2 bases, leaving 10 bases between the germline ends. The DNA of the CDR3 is TGTGCCAGCAGGGAGTCGGGGAACTATGGCTACACCTTC. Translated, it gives CASRESGNYGYTF.

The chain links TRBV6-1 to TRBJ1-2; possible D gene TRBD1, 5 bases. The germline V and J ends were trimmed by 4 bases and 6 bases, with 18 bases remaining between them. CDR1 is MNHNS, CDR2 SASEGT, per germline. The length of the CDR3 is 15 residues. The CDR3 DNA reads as TGTGCCAGCAGTGGTCCGCCGGGCAGGGACCATGGCTACACCTTC. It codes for CASSGPPGRDHGYTF.

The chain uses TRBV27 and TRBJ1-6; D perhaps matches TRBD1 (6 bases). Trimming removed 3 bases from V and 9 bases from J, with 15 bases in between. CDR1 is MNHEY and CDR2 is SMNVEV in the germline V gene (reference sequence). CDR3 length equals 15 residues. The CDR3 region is CASSFVQGIASPLHF. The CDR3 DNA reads TGTGCCAGCAGTTTTGTACAGGGTATTGCTTCACCCCTCCACTTT.

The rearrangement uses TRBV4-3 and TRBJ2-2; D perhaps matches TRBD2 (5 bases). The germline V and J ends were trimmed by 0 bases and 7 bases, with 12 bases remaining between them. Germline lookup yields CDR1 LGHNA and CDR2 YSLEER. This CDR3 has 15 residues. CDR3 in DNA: TGCGCCAGCAGCCAAGATACACTAGGTGGCGGGGAGCTGTTTTTT. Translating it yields CASSQDTLGGGELFF.

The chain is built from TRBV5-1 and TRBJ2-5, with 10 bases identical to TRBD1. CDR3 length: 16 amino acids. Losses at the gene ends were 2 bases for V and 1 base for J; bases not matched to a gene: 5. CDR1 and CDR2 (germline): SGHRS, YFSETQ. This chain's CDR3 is CASSFSGTGVQETQYF. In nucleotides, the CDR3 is TGCGCCAGCAGCTTCTCCGGGACAGGGGTCCAAGAGACCCAGTACTTC. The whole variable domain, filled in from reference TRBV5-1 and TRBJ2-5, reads KAGVTQTPRYLIKTRGQQVTLSCSPISGHRSVSWYQQTPGQGLQFLFEYFSETQRNKGNFPGRFSGRQFSNSRSEMNVSTLELGDSALYLCASSFSGTGVQETQYFGPGTRLLVL.

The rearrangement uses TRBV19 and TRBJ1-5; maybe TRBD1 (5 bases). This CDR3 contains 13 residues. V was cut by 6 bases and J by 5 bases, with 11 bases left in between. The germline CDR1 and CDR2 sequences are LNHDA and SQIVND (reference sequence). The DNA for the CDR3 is TGTGCCAGTAGCCCAGGACACCATCAGCCCCAGCATTTT. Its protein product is CASSPGHHQPQHF.

The CDR3 here is CASSLANLAGGPGLFF. The CDR3 DNA reads as TGTGCCAGCAGCTTGGCTAATCTAGCGGGGGGCCCGGGCCTGTTCTTC. The chain recombines TRBV7-8 with TRBJ2-1; 11 bases are shared with TRBD2. CDR3 size: 16 residues. CDR1 and CDR2 (germline): SGHVS, FQNEAQ. With V trimmed by 3 bases and J by 15 bases, 16 bases remained unmatched.

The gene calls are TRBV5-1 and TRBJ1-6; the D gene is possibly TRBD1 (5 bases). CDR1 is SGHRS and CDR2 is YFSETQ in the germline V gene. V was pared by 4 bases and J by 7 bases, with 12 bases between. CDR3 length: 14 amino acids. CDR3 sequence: CASSQTEGNSPLHF. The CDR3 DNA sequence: TGCGCCAGCAGCCAGACAGAAGGCAATTCACCCCTCCACTTT.

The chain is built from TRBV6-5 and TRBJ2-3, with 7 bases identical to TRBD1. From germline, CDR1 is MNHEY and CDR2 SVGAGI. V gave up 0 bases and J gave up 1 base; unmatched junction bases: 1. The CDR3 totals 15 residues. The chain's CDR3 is CASSYSGTGTDTQYF. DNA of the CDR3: TGTGCCAGCAGTTACTCGGGGACAGGCACAGATACGCAGTATTTT.

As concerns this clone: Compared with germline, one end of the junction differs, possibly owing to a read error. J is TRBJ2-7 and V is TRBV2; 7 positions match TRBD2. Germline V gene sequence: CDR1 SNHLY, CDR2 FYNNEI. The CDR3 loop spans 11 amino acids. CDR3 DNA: TGTGCCAGCCGCGCTAGCGGACCACCCTGCTTC. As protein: CASRASGPPCF. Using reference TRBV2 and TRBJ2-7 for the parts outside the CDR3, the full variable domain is EPEVTQTPSHQVTQMGQEVILRCVPISNHLYFYWYRQILGQKVEFLVSFYNNEISEKSEIFDDQFSVERPDGSNFTLKIRSTKLEDSAMYFCASRASGPPCFGPGTRLTVT.

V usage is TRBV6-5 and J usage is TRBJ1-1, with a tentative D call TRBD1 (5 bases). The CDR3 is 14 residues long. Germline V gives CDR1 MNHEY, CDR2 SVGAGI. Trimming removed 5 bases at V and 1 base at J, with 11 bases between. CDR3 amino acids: CASSTGTANTEAFF. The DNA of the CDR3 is TGTGCCAGCAGTACCGGGACGGCGAACACTGAAGCTTTCTTT.

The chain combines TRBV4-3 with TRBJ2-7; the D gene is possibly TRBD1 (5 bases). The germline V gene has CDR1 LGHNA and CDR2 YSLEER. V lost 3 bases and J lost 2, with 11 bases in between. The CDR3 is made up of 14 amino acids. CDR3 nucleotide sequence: TGCGCCAGCAGCCAGCAGGACACTCCCTACGAGCAGTACTTC. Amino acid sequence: CASSQQDTPYEQYF.

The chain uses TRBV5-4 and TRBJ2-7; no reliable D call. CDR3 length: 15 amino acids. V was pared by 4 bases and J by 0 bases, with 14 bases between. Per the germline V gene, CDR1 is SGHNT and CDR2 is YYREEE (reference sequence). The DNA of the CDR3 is TGTGCCAGCAGCGACCGATCAGACCCCTCCTACGAGCAGTACTTC. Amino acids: CASSDRSDPSYEQYF.

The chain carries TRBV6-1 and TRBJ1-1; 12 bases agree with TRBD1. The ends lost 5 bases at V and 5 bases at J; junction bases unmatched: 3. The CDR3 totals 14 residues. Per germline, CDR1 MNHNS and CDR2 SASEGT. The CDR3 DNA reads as TGTGCCAGCAGTCGGGACAGGGGGCCGACTGAAGCTTTCTTT. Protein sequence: CASSRDRGPTEAFF.

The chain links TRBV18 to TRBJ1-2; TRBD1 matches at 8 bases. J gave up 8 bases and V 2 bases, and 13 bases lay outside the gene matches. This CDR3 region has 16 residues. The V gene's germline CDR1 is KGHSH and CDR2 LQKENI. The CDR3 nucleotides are TGTGCCAGCTCACCAGAACTCGATTCAGGGGGCGGCGGCTACACCTTC. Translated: CASSPELDSGGGGYTF.

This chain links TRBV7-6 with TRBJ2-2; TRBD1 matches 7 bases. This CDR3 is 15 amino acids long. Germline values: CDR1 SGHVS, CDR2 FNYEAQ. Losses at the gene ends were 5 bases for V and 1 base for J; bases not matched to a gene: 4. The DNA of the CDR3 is TGTGCCAGCAGCCGGGGACAGCAGAACACCGGGGAGCTGTTTTTT. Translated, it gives CASSRGQQNTGELFF.

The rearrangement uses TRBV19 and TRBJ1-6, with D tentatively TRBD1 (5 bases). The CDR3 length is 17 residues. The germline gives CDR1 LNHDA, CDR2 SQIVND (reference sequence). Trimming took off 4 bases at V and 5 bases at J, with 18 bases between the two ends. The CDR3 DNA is TGTGCCAGTAGTACCCGAGGGAGGGGTGGGGATAATTCACCCCTCCACTTT. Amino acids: CASSTRGRGGDNSPLHF.

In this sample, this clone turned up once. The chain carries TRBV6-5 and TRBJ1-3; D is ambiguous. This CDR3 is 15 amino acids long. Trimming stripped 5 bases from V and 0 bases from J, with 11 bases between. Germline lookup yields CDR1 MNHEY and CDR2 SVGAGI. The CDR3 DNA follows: TGTGCCAGCAGTACGGACCCTTTCTCTGGAAACACCATATATTTT. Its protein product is CASSTDPFSGNTIYF.

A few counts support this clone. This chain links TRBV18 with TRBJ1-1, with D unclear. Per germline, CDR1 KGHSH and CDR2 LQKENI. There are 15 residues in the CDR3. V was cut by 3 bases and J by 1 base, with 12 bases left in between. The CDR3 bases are TGTGCCAGCTCACCGAGACCCCGACAGAACACTGAAGCTTTCTTT. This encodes CASSPRPRQNTEAFF.

CDR3 amino acids: CASSLWTSGRDTQYF. The CDR3 coding sequence is TGTGCCAGCAGCTTATGGACTAGCGGGAGGGATACGCAGTATTTT. The chain joins TRBV5-4 to TRBJ2-3, with TRBD2 matching 14 bases. CDR1 is SGHNT and CDR2 is YYREEE in the germline V gene (reference sequence). V gave up 2 bases and J gave up 6 bases; unmatched junction bases: 2. CDR3 length: 15 residues.

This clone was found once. CDR3 region: CASIDNEQFF. CDR3 sequence (DNA): TGTGCCAGTATTGACAATGAGCAGTTCTTC. The chain has TRBV19 and TRBJ2-1; D gene uncertain. CDR3 size: 10 residues. V lost 7 bases and J 5 bases, leaving 3 bases between the germline ends. CDR1 and CDR2 (germline): LNHDA, SQIVND (reference sequence).